The 24 T cell receptor beta chains given below trace back to one sample, sequenced in a study of technical replicates of blood from several donors. TCRdb's copy holds only in-frame clones and misses some; the assay was immunoSEQ multiplex PCR. The sample shows 84,000 or so clones, around 93% of them seen only once. Sequencing used T cells isolated from PBMCs. All receptors derive from a human donor in good health.

J is TRBJ2-4 and V is TRBV11-2, with 7 bases fitting TRBD1. V gave up 6 bases and J gave up 5 bases; unmatched junction bases: 7. The germline V gene encodes CDR1 SGHAT and CDR2 FQNNGV. CDR3 length equals 14 residues. This CDR3 reads CASSRQGFQNIQYF. CDR3 nucleotides: TGTGCCAGCAGTCGACAGGGTTTCCAAAACATTCAGTACTTC.

V and J are TRBV5-1 and TRBJ2-2; 8 bases align to TRBD1. This CDR3 contains 16 residues. Germline V CDR1 and CDR2: SGHRS, YFSETQ. V trimming: 0 bases; J trimming: 7 bases; junction bases outside the gene matches: 8. The CDR3 DNA is TGCGCCAGCAGCTTGGTCCTGCAGGGGGCTGGCGGGGAGCTGTTTTTT. It encodes CASSLVLQGAGGELFF.

The chain links TRBV7-9 to TRBJ1-1, with a tentative D call TRBD1 (6 bases). The CDR3 extends over 13 amino acids. The germline V and J ends were trimmed by 5 bases and 8 bases, with 15 bases remaining between them. Germline CDR1 is SEHNR and CDR2 is FQNEAQ (reference sequence). CDR3: CASSLTGPREAFF. CDR3 DNA: TGTGCCAGCAGCCTAACAGGGCCCCGAGAAGCTTTCTTT.

This chain uses TRBV5-1 with TRBJ2-5, with TRBD1 as a possible D gene (6 bases). CDR1 is SGHRS, CDR2 YFSETQ, per germline. V lost 7 bases and J lost 5, with 18 bases in between. The length of the CDR3 is 14 residues. CDR3 sequence (DNA): TGCGCCAGCCAAAGTCAGGGGATCAAGGAGACCCAGTACTTC. As protein: CASQSQGIKETQYF.

In its sample, this clone was seen once. The rearrangement uses TRBV6-5 and TRBJ2-7; D unresolved. The CDR3 totals 11 residues. Germline lookup yields CDR1 MNHEY and CDR2 SVGAGI. The V end lost 3 bases, the J end lost 7 bases, and 7 bases lay between the germline ends. The CDR3 sequence: CASSYLLEQYF. The CDR3 DNA is TGTGCCAGCAGTTATCTCTTAGAGCAGTACTTC.

CDR3 DNA: TGTGCCAGCAGTGTACTAGTTCCTGAAGCTTTCTTT. It translates to CASSVLVPEAFF. This chain connects TRBV2 to TRBJ1-1; unclear D gene. With 4 bases removed from V and 6 bases from J, the gap between germline ends came to 9 bases. This CDR3 comprises 12 residues. Germline CDR1 is SNHLY and CDR2 is FYNNEI.

The CDR3 reads CASSSRGEETQYF. CDR3 nucleotide sequence: TGTGCCAGCAGCTCGCGGGGCGAGGAGACCCAGTACTTC. The rearrangement links TRBV7-9 to TRBJ2-5, with D possibly TRBD2 on 6 matching bases. The length of the CDR3 is 13 residues. Germline-derived CDR1 and CDR2 are SEHNR and FQNEAQ (reference sequence). Trimming took 4 bases from V and 5 from J, leaving 11 bases between them.

To note about this clone: The sample holds other DNA sequences that translate to the same CDR3. The genes are TRBV18 and TRBJ2-7, with 11 bases that match TRBD2. With 3 bases clipped from V and 0 bases from J, the junction kept 1 base outside the gene matches. Germline CDR1 and CDR2: KGHSH and LQKENI. There are 15 residues in the CDR3. CDR3 sequence (DNA): TGTGCCAGCTCACCCGGGACTAGCGGCTCCTACGAGCAGTACTTC. This gives the protein CASSPGTSGSYEQYF.

The chain couples TRBV5-1 to TRBJ1-1; 8 bases line up with TRBD1. The germline V gene has CDR1 SGHRS and CDR2 YFSETQ. The junction had 7 bases not matched to a gene; V was cut back by 6 bases and J by 3 bases. The CDR3 sequence is 14 residues long. This CDR3 reads CASMTGDWDTEAFF. CDR3 bases: TGCGCCAGCATGACAGGGGATTGGGACACTGAAGCTTTCTTT.

V and J are TRBV7-9 and TRBJ1-1, with D perhaps TRBD1 (5 bases). Germline V gene sequence: CDR1 SEHNR, CDR2 FQNEAQ (reference sequence). This CDR3 region has 15 residues. V lost 5 bases and J 2 bases, leaving 15 bases between the germline ends. The CDR3 DNA reads as TGTGCCAGCAGCCCCATAAGACAGATTAACACTGAAGCTTTCTTT. Translation gives CASSPIRQINTEAFF.

The rearrangement uses TRBV4-2 and TRBJ1-3, with 8 bases identical to TRBD1. This CDR3 has 16 residues. Per germline, CDR1 LGHNA and CDR2 YNFKEQ. V shed 0 bases, J shed 2 bases, and the junction held 3 bases outside the gene matches. As DNA, the CDR3 is TGTGCCAGCAGCCAAGATGCGACAGGGGCTGGAAACACCATATATTTT. This codes for CASSQDATGAGNTIYF.

The chain has TRBV5-1 and TRBJ2-2; TRBD2 agrees at 7 bases. V shed 7 bases, J shed 6 bases, and the junction held 9 bases outside the gene matches. This CDR3 is 14 amino acids long. CDR1 is SGHRS and CDR2 is YFSETQ in the germline V gene. The CDR3 protein is CASGEGGPSGELFF. CDR3 sequence (DNA): TGCGCCAGCGGGGAGGGAGGGCCCTCCGGGGAGCTGTTTTTT.

The CDR3 nucleotides read TGTGCCACCCACAGGGGGACTGAAGCTTTCTTT. It yields the protein CATHRGTEAFF. The chain is built from TRBV19 and TRBJ1-1; 8 bases map to TRBD1. The V gene end was trimmed by 10 bases and the J gene end by 5 bases; junction bases not matched to a gene: 3. The germline CDR1 and CDR2 sequences are LNHDA and SQIVND (reference sequence). The CDR3 runs 11 residues.

This clone was detected once. The V gene is TRBV7-9, the J gene TRBJ2-5; D may be TRBD1 (5 bases). V was shortened by 0 bases and J by 2 bases, with 13 bases between the two germline ends. Germline assignment: CDR1 SEHNR and CDR2 FQNEAQ (reference sequence). This CDR3 has 16 residues. This CDR3 reads CASSLASAGWQETQYF. The CDR3 DNA follows: TGTGCCAGCAGCTTAGCGTCGGCAGGGTGGCAAGAGACCCAGTACTTC.

This clone was picked up one time. The J gene is TRBJ2-3, the V gene TRBV5-4; 7 bases line up with TRBD1. This CDR3 region has 14 residues. Trimming cost V 4 bases and J 1 base; bases outside gene matches: 3. CDR1 is SGHNT, CDR2 YYREEE, per germline (reference sequence). CDR3 coding DNA: TGTGCCAGCAGCCGTGGACAGGGCACAGATACGCAGTATTTT. The encoded protein is CASSRGQGTDTQYF.

The chain couples TRBV10-1 to TRBJ1-4; 7 nucleotides match TRBD1. CDR3 length: 14 amino acids. J lost 3 bases, V lost 2 bases, and 0 bases had no gene match. CDR1 is WNHNN and CDR2 is SYGVQD in the germline V gene (reference sequence). The CDR3 sequence is CASSETGANEKLFF. In DNA, the CDR3 is TGCGCCAGCAGTGAGACAGGGGCTAATGAAAAACTGTTTTTT.

The chain carries TRBV6-5 and TRBJ1-2; the match to TRBD1 covers 10 bases. The CDR3 has 13 amino acids. V lost 8 bases, J lost 1 base, and 1 base stayed unmatched. CDR1 is MNHEY, CDR2 SVGAGI, per germline. CDR3 sequence reads: CASRDRGNYGYTF. The DNA for the CDR3 is TGTGCCAGCCGGGACAGGGGTAACTATGGCTACACCTTC.

As for this clone: Other DNA sequences from this sample encode an identical CDR3 as well. The rearrangement uses TRBV6-5 and TRBJ2-3, with 10 bases matching TRBD2. Germline CDR1 and CDR2: MNHEY and SVGAGI. This CDR3 region has 15 residues. V lost 2 bases, J lost 1 base, and 0 bases stayed unmatched. CDR3 sequence (DNA): TGTGCCAGCAGTTACCTAGCGGGAGGCACAGATACGCAGTATTTT. This encodes CASSYLAGGTDTQYF.

The rearrangement uses TRBV9 and TRBJ1-6; 7 positions agree with TRBD1. The V segment lost 2 bases and the J segment 10 bases; nucleotides outside the gene matches: 6. CDR1 is SGDLS, CDR2 YYNGEE, per germline. The CDR3 is 14 residues long. This chain's CDR3 is CASSVEGARSPLHF. The CDR3 nucleotides are TGTGCCAGCAGCGTGGAGGGGGCTCGATCACCCCTCCACTTT.

The chain combines TRBV4-1 with TRBJ2-1, with TRBD2 identical over 14 bases. The CDR3 covers 15 residues. Germline CDR1 and CDR2: MGHRA and YSYEKL. The V segment lost 5 bases and the J segment 8 bases; nucleotides outside the gene matches: 5. CDR3 coding DNA: TGCGCCAGCAGCTACGGGACTAGCGGGAGTGATGAGCAGTTCTTC. Amino acid sequence: CASSYGTSGSDEQFF.

J is TRBJ1-1 and V is TRBV9; possible D gene TRBD1, 6 bases. Trimming left V 3 bases short and J 0 bases short, with 12 bases between. The germline CDR1 and CDR2 sequences are SGDLS and YYNGEE. The CDR3 consists of 15 residues. CDR3 DNA: TGTGCCAGCAGCGCGGGGACACTGATGAACACTGAAGCTTTCTTT. It translates to CASSAGTLMNTEAFF.

The V call is TRBV7-9, the J call TRBJ2-7, with 7 bases lining up with TRBD1. Unmatched junction bases numbered 2, after V lost 0 bases and J lost 6 bases. CDR3 length equals 13 residues. Germline lookup yields CDR1 SEHNR and CDR2 FQNEAQ (reference sequence). DNA for the CDR3: TGTGCCAGCAGCTTAGCAGGGGGCCCCGAGCAGTACTTC. This gives the protein CASSLAGGPEQYF.

The chain carries TRBV25-1 and TRBJ1-5; 9 bases are a match to TRBD1. This CDR3 comprises 16 residues. V was clipped by 7 bases and J by 1 base; unmatched bases: 8. From germline, CDR1 is MGHDK and CDR2 SYGVNS. The CDR3 here is CASITPGTGSNQPQHF. CDR3 sequence (DNA): TGTGCCAGCATTACCCCCGGGACAGGGAGCAATCAGCCCCAGCATTTT.

The genes are TRBV5-1 and TRBJ2-3, with 7 bases aligning to TRBD2. CDR1 is SGHRS and CDR2 is YFSETQ in the germline V gene. The CDR3 has 16 amino acids. V was clipped by 4 bases and J by 3 bases; unmatched bases: 11. CDR3: CASSIPSGSRTDTQYF. The CDR3 region has the DNA TGCGCCAGCAGCATACCTAGCGGATCGAGGACAGATACGCAGTATTTT.